This TCR beta chain was observed in a study of T-cell reconstitution after alpha-beta-depleted transplantation in children. Preparation of the TCRbeta library involved a method that used unique molecular identifiers. TCRdb redid the calling of the PCR reads with MiXCR, one entry per CDR3 protein. The sample holds 600,000 to 700,000 distinct CDR3 sequences, 16% seen once. The CDR3 is 15 residues long. Trimming stripped 1 base from V and 1 base from J, with 10 bases between. The germline V gene encodes CDR1 LGHNA and CDR2 YSLEER. This TCR was recovered from a human donor who donated a stem cell graft to a child with acute myeloid leukemia. The chain recombines TRBV4-3 with TRBJ1-1; D is possibly TRBD1 (6 bases). The input for sequencing was PBMCs from the stem cell graft donor, taken from the stem cell graft. CDR3: CASSQVWTENTEAFF. The DNA for the CDR3 is TGCGCCAGCAGCCAAGTTTGGACAGAGAACACTGAAGCTTTCTTT.